These 14 T cell receptor beta chains were sequenced from one sample in a study of cytomegalovirus exposure and HLA in healthy donors. The PCR made use of 60 Vbeta and 13 Jbeta primers. Sequencing used immunoSEQ multiplex PCR; TCRdb keeps in-frame clones, though not all of them. Of about 160,000 clones in the sample, 77% were seen once. Specimen: PBMCs. The receptors originated from a woman aged 25-40 years in good health and CMV-seronegative.

CDR3 protein: CASSLQGDGEKLFF. The CDR3 bases are TGCGCCAGCAGCTTGCAGGGGGACGGTGAAAAACTGTTTTTT. This chain links TRBV5-1 with TRBJ1-4; 7 positions agree with TRBD1. The germline V gene encodes CDR1 SGHRS and CDR2 YFSETQ. V lost 1 base and J lost 7; bases outside the gene matches: 4. The CDR3 has 14 residues.

V usage is TRBV25-1 and J usage is TRBJ2-5, with TRBD2 as a possible D gene (6 bases). CDR3 length: 15 amino acids. Germline CDR1 is MGHDK and CDR2 is SYGVNS. V dropped 3 bases and J dropped 0 bases, with 11 bases sitting between them. In DNA form, the CDR3 reads TGTGCCAGCAGTGATGGAGGGACGTACCAAGAGACCCAGTACTTC. Its translation is CASSDGGTYQETQYF.

The rearrangement links TRBV7-9 to TRBJ1-1; 9 nucleotides line up with TRBD1. With V trimmed by 5 bases and J by 1 base, 11 bases remained unmatched. The germline V gene has CDR1 SEHNR and CDR2 FQNEAQ (reference sequence). This CDR3 is 17 amino acids long. The CDR3, as DNA: TGTGCCAGCAGCCGCGGACAGGGGACAATAGAGAACACTGAAGCTTTCTTT. This encodes CASSRGQGTIENTEAFF.

The chain links TRBV28 to TRBJ1-1; D is unresolved. CDR1 is MDHEN and CDR2 is SYDVKM in the germline V gene. The CDR3 spans 15 residues. The V end was cut by 6 bases, the J end by 5 bases, with 19 bases between. The CDR3 loop is CASSSSQPGGTEAFF. In DNA, the CDR3 is TGTGCCAGCAGCTCCTCTCAACCCGGCGGGACTGAAGCTTTCTTT.

The chain joins TRBV11-2 to TRBJ2-7; 14 bases align to TRBD2. Germline loops: CDR1 SGHAT, CDR2 FQNNGV. This CDR3 is 15 amino acids long. Unmatched junction bases numbered 6, after V lost 5 bases and J lost 6 bases. In DNA, the CDR3 is TGTGCCAGCAGCGTGACTAGCGGGGGGGATCCCGAGCAGTACTTC. Amino acids: CASSVTSGGDPEQYF.

The CDR3: CASSQDGGSQPQHF. CDR3 bases: TGTGCCAGCAGCCAAGACGGGGGATCTCAGCCCCAGCATTTT. The chain combines TRBV4-2 with TRBJ1-5, with D maybe TRBD1 (5 bases). The length of the CDR3 is 14 residues. Germline values: CDR1 LGHNA, CDR2 YNFKEQ. V was clipped by 0 bases and J by 6 bases, with 9 bases between them.

This clone was detected a few times. This chain links TRBV6-1 with TRBJ1-4; tentative D call: TRBD1 (6 bases). Germline-derived CDR1 and CDR2 are MNHNS and SASEGT. This CDR3 is built from 15 residues. Trimming left V 2 bases short and J 7 bases short, with 14 bases between. The CDR3 sequence: CASSEMAGAGEKLFF. The CDR3 DNA follows: TGTGCCAGCAGTGAAATGGCAGGGGCGGGTGAAAAACTGTTTTTT.

The chain combines TRBV7-9 with TRBJ1-1; D may be TRBD1 (6 bases). Germline V gene sequence: CDR1 SEHNR, CDR2 FQNEAQ (reference sequence). The ends were cut back, 5 bases at V and 1 base at J, with 11 bases in the middle. The CDR3 sequence is 14 residues long. CDR3 bases: TGTGCCAGCAGCCTAGAGACAGGGAACACTGAAGCTTTCTTT. Its protein product is CASSLETGNTEAFF. Using reference TRBV7-9 and TRBJ1-1 for the parts outside the CDR3, the full variable domain is DTGVSQNPRHKITKRGQNVTFRCDPISEHNRLYWYRQTLGQGPEFLTYFQNEAQLEKSRLLSDRFSAERPKGSFSTLEIQRTEQGDSAMYLCASSLETGNTEAFFGQGTRLTVV.

The V gene is TRBV2, the J gene TRBJ1-4, with D unclear. Trimming took 0 bases from V and 7 from J, leaving 9 bases between them. Looked up from germline, CDR1 is SNHLY and CDR2 is FYNNEI. This CDR3 has 14 amino acids. Written as DNA, the CDR3 is TGTGCCAGCAGTGAAGCGAAAGTGAGTGAAAAACTGTTTTTT. It translates to CASSEAKVSEKLFF. The complete variable domain, with remaining parts taken from reference TRBV2 and TRBJ1-4, reads EPEVTQTPSHQVTQMGQEVILRCVPISNHLYFYWYRQILGQKVEFLVSFYNNEISEKSEIFDDQFSVERPDGSNFTLKIRSTKLEDSAMYFCASSEAKVSEKLFFGSGTQLSVL.

The chain employs TRBV20-1 and TRBJ2-5; D gene uncertain. The length of the CDR3 is 11 residues. V was cut by 5 bases and J by 0 bases, with 4 bases left in between. The germline V gene has CDR1 DFQATT and CDR2 SNEGSKA (reference sequence). CDR3 DNA sequence: TGCAGTGCTCCTGACCAAGAGACCCAGTACTTC. This encodes CSAPDQETQYF.

This clone was found a few times. The rearrangement joins TRBV18 to TRBJ2-5, with D perhaps matching TRBD2 (6 bases). This CDR3 comprises 13 residues. Between the trimmed V and J ends, which lost 6 bases and 5 bases, there was a span of 13 bases. Germline V gene lookup returns CDR1 KGHSH and CDR2 LQKENI. The CDR3 DNA follows: TGTGCCAGCTCGACACTAGCTGGGGAGACCCAGTACTTC. It encodes CASSTLAGETQYF.

The chain uses TRBV30 and TRBJ2-1, with TRBD2 matching 7 bases. CDR3 length equals 13 residues. The V and J ends lost 4 bases and 4 bases, in that order; junction bases with no gene match: 4. The germline gives CDR1 GTSNPN, CDR2 SVGIG (reference sequence). The CDR3 sequence is CAWNWGGYNEQFF. The CDR3 DNA follows: TGTGCCTGGAACTGGGGGGGGTACAATGAGCAGTTCTTC.

This clone was counted a few times. The gene calls are TRBV27 and TRBJ2-7; D might be TRBD1 (8 bases). V lost 10 bases to trimming and J lost 4 bases, with 35 bases between them. CDR1 and CDR2 (germline): MNHEY, SMNVEV (reference sequence). This CDR3 spans 19 amino acids. CDR3 coding DNA: TGTGCCACTTCCGGGGGGCAGGGGGCGGGAAGGACAAGTCGGTACGAGCAGTACTTC. Translation: CATSGGQGAGRTSRYEQYF.

This clone was detected only once. This chain connects TRBV12-5 to TRBJ2-1; possible D gene TRBD2, 5 bases. Trimming took 6 bases from V and 1 from J, leaving 16 bases between them. Germline CDR1 and CDR2: LGHNT and FRNRAP. The CDR3 length is 16 residues. The DNA of the CDR3 is TGTGCTAGTGGCTTTAGACTTTCGGGATCCTACAATGAGCAGTTCTTC. This encodes CASGFRLSGSYNEQFF.